This T cell receptor (beta chain) is drawn from a study of cytomegalovirus exposure and HLA in healthy donors. Study-level information: The 90 to 150 validation repertoires used the same platform as the approximately 700 first-cohort repertoires (as reported by a later analysis). Findings of the study overall: A few of the chains that were CMV-associated were confirmed in vitro to be specific for CMV antigens. Cytomegalovirus association was assigned to over 150 TCR beta chains. Using the classifier, cytomegalovirus status was reportedly diagnosed with high specificity and sensitivity.

Sequencing was performed with immunoSEQ multiplex PCR; in TCRdb, only in-frame clones are kept and a portion is missing. The sample lists about 250,000 clones, less than 90% seen once, with around 12% in the top ten. Comments on this clone: Its target is not known.

Trimming removed 6 bases from V and 2 bases from J, with 11 bases in between. This CDR3 is 14 amino acids long. The germline gives CDR1 SGHDN, CDR2 FVKESK. What was sequenced was PBMCs. The clonotype comes from a man between 18 and 35 years old in good health and CMV-seropositive. The gene calls are TRBV14 and TRBJ2-1; D is perhaps TRBD1 (6 bases). The CDR3 DNA follows: TGTGCCAGCAGTCGAAAGGGGGCCTACAATGAGCAGTTCTTC. The encoded protein is CASSRKGAYNEQFF.